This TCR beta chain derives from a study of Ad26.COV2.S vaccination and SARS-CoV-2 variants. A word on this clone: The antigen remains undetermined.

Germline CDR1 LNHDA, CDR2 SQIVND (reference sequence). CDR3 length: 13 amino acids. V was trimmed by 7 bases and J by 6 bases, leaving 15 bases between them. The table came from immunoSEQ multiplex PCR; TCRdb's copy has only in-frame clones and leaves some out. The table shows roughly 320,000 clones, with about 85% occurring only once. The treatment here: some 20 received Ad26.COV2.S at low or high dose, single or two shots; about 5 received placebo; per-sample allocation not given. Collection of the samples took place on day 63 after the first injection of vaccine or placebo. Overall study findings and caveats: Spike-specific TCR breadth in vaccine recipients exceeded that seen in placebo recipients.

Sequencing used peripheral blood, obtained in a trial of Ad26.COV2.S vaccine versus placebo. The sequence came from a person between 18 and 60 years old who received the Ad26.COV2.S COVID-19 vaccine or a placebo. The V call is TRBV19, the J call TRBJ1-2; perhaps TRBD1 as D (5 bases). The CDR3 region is CASTLRRGDGYTF. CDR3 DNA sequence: TGTGCCAGTACCCTTCGAAGGGGCGATGGCTACACCTTC. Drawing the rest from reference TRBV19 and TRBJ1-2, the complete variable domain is DGGITQSPKYLFRKEGQNVTLSCEQNLNHDAMYWYRQDPGQGLRLIYYSQIVNDFQKGDIAEGYSVSREKKESFPLTVTSAQKNPTAFYLCASTLRRGDGYTFGSGTRLTVV.